Here is one TCR beta chain with its context. This sample was taken from a study of CD8+ T cells in alopecia areata. This CDR3 has 16 residues. V was shortened by 4 bases and J by 0 bases, with 14 bases between the two germline ends. Extraction of RNA preceded its reverse transcription into cDNA, which served as the sequencing template. Clones were sequenced by immunoSEQ multiplex PCR, and TCRdb holds only the in-frame ones, with some missing. Among about 150,000 clones listed, around half were seen once. Peripheral blood samples and lesional scalp punch biopsies were obtained from alopecia areata patients. Sorting of PBMCs yielded the CD4+ and CD8+ T cells.

This sequence joins TRBV23-1 and TRBJ2-3; D unclear. TRBV23-1 is given ORF status, its function remaining uncertain. The clonotype was recovered from a human donor with alopecia areata. Sequences were derived from CD8+ T cells sorted from blood, sampled at week 0. CDR3 DNA sequence: TGCGCCAGCAGTCCACAGACCGGTTTTAGCACAGATACGCAGTATTTT. Its translation: CASSPQTGFSTDTQYF.